These 12 T cell receptor beta chains were sequenced from one sample in a study of blood T cell repertoires in COVID-19. Assay used: immunoSEQ multiplex PCR; TCRdb lists only in-frame clones, some missing. The sample shows about 170,000 clones, approximately 86% of them seen only once. The sequenced sample consisted of peripheral blood. The source is a woman older than 75 with COVID-19, enrolled during active disease.

The chain carries TRBV6-2 or TRBV6-3 and TRBJ1-2; TRBD1 aligns across 7 bases. Losses at the gene ends were 4 bases for V and 2 bases for J; bases not matched to a gene: 7. Germline loops: CDR1 MNHEY, CDR2 SVGEGT. The CDR3 has 15 amino acids. The CDR3 DNA reads TGTGCCAGCAGTTCGACAGGGCCTTCGAACTATGGCTACACCTTC. This sequence encodes CASSSTGPSNYGYTF.

The chain couples TRBV2 to TRBJ2-1, with D hard to call. The CDR3 runs to 16 residues. Looked up from germline, CDR1 is SNHLY and CDR2 is FYNNEI. The V end lost 7 bases, the J end lost 0 bases, and 16 bases lay between the germline ends. The CDR3 sequence is CASTSLGVSSYNEQFF. CDR3 sequence (DNA): TGTGCCAGCACCTCCCTTGGAGTAAGCTCCTACAATGAGCAGTTCTTC.

This clone was detected once. The chain links TRBV10-3 to TRBJ2-7, with 9 positions matching TRBD2. CDR3 length equals 15 residues. Germline lookup yields CDR1 ENHRY and CDR2 SYGVKD. The junction had 9 bases not matched to a gene; V was cut back by 3 bases and J by 6 bases. The CDR3 loop is CAISDQGGLATEQYF. The DNA for the CDR3 is TGTGCCATCAGTGATCAAGGAGGACTAGCGACCGAGCAGTACTTC.

This clone was detected only once. This rearrangement joins TRBV10-3 to TRBJ1-3; no clear D. The germline V gene has CDR1 ENHRY and CDR2 SYGVKD. The CDR3 extends over 16 amino acids. Trimming took 2 bases from V and 0 from J, leaving 11 bases between them. CDR3 region: CAISEGRLLSGNTIYF. The CDR3 DNA sequence: TGTGCCATCAGTGAGGGGAGGTTGCTCTCTGGAAACACCATATATTTT.

The rearrangement uses TRBV24-1 and TRBJ2-3, with 12 bases that match TRBD2. V lost 0 bases and J lost 6; bases outside the gene matches: 9. CDR1 is KGHDR, CDR2 SFDVKD, per germline. The CDR3 covers 18 residues. The CDR3 DNA follows: TGTGCCACCAGTGATTTGCGGGGGACTAGCGGGCCGGGTGATACGCAGTATTTT. This translates into CATSDLRGTSGPGDTQYF.

This CDR3 is CASSLATGNEQFF. In nucleotides, the CDR3 is TGTGCCAGCAGCTTGGCCACGGGGAATGAGCAGTTCTTC. The V gene is TRBV5-4, the J gene TRBJ2-1, with D maybe TRBD2 (5 bases). CDR1 and CDR2 (germline): SGHNT, YYREEE (reference sequence). The germline V and J ends were trimmed by 0 bases and 7 bases, with 8 bases remaining between them. This CDR3 spans 13 amino acids.

V and J are TRBV28 and TRBJ2-2; 8 bases are shared with TRBD2. The trim removed 7 bases at V and 6 bases at J, leaving 7 bases unmatched. Germline V gene data show CDR1 as MDHEN and CDR2 as SYDVKM. This CDR3 contains 14 residues. This chain's CDR3 is CASTREVEAGELFF. In nucleotides, the CDR3 is TGTGCCAGCACGCGGGAGGTTGAGGCCGGGGAGCTGTTTTTT.

V usage is TRBV5-1 and J usage is TRBJ2-1; 7 bases are a match to TRBD1. The CDR3 sequence is 13 residues long. V shed 4 bases, J shed 10 bases, and the junction held 8 bases outside the gene matches. Germline V gives CDR1 SGHRS, CDR2 YFSETQ. The CDR3, as DNA: TGCGCCAGCAGCGGGACAGAAGAGGGGGAGCAGTTCTTC. Translated: CASSGTEEGEQFF.

The rearrangement links TRBV19 to TRBJ2-2, with D maybe TRBD2 (6 bases). There are 15 residues in the CDR3. The germline V gene encodes CDR1 LNHDA and CDR2 SQIVND (reference sequence). V was pared by 7 bases and J by 4 bases, with 16 bases between. The CDR3 DNA reads as TGTGCCAGTACCCCTCGGTGGCGGGGCACCGGGGAGCTGTTTTTT. It codes for CASTPRWRGTGELFF.

The chain couples TRBV19 to TRBJ1-1; TRBD1 aligns across 7 bases. Trimming removed 5 bases from V and 3 bases from J; junction bases left unmatched: 6. Looked up from germline, CDR1 is LNHDA and CDR2 is SQIVND (reference sequence). The CDR3 extends over 14 amino acids. The CDR3 sequence: CASSGDREYTEAFF. For the CDR3, the DNA is TGTGCCAGTAGTGGCGACAGGGAGTACACTGAAGCTTTCTTT.

This clone was detected only a few times. This sequence joins TRBV19 and TRBJ1-5, with 9 positions matching TRBD1. J lost 0 bases, V lost 8 bases, and 5 bases had no gene match. Germline CDR1 LNHDA, CDR2 SQIVND (reference sequence). There are 15 residues in the CDR3. CDR3 in amino acids: CASRTGETSNQPQHF. The CDR3 DNA reads as TGTGCCAGTCGGACAGGGGAAACTAGCAATCAGCCCCAGCATTTT. Complete variable domain (other parts from reference TRBV19 and TRBJ1-5): DGGITQSPKYLFRKEGQNVTLSCEQNLNHDAMYWYRQDPGQGLRLIYYSQIVNDFQKGDIAEGYSVSREKKESFPLTVTSAQKNPTAFYLCASRTGETSNQPQHFGDGTRLSIL.

This clone was observed once. The rearrangement uses TRBV2 and TRBJ1-2; the match to TRBD1 covers 9 bases. Unmatched junction bases numbered 8, after V lost 7 bases and J lost 5 bases. The CDR3 has 14 residues. The germline gives CDR1 SNHLY, CDR2 FYNNEI. The CDR3 here is CASNLQGAPYGYTF. The CDR3 nucleotides are TGTGCCAGCAACTTACAGGGGGCCCCTTATGGCTACACCTTC.